This TCR beta chain was captured by sequencing in a study of OX40 agonist ivuxolimab in advanced cancers. Trimming removed 3 bases at V and 0 bases at J, with 18 bases between. The CDR3 has 19 amino acids. Germline CDR1 reads KGHSH; CDR2 reads LQKENI. A single count supports this clone. The table came from immunoSEQ multiplex PCR; TCRdb's copy has only in-frame clones and leaves some out. This table holds fewer than 75,000 clones, approximately 91% found once. Sequencing was performed on CD4+ or CD8+ T cells sorted from blood, taken in a trial of the OX40 agonist ivuxolimab. This clonotype originated in an adult with an advanced solid tumor such as melanoma, head and neck, liver or kidney cancer. V is TRBV18 and J is TRBJ2-6; weak D call: TRBD1 (6 bases). This CDR3 is CASSPLGDIAFSGANVLTF. The CDR3 DNA is TGTGCCAGCTCACCCCTGGGGGACATCGCCTTCTCTGGGGCCAACGTCCTGACTTTC.